The 14 T cell receptor beta chains reported below all come from one sample, sequenced in a study of CD8 T cells in Susac syndrome. Random hexamers were used to reverse transcribe roughly 0.5 to 1 ug of RNA. TCRdb passed the immunoSEQ multiplex PCR reads through MiXCR, listing each CDR3 protein once. The sample shows more than 150,000 distinct CDR3 sequences, nearly 97% of them seen only once. Sequenced input: CD8+ T cells from PBMCs. These TCRs come from a human donor with multiple sclerosis.

The gene calls are TRBV11-2 and TRBJ2-5; D unresolved. The V end lost 4 bases, the J end lost 11 bases, and 11 bases lay between the germline ends. Germline CDR1 and CDR2: SGHAT and FQNNGV. The CDR3 has 11 residues. This CDR3 is CASSYSGPQYF. The CDR3 DNA reads as TGTGCCAGCAGCTACTCCGGGCCTCAGTACTTC.

The chain uses TRBV29-1 and TRBJ1-1, with 7 nucleotides matching TRBD1. Trimming took 7 bases from V and 0 from J; bases not matched to a gene: 5. Per the germline V gene, CDR1 is SQVTM and CDR2 is ANQGSEA. The CDR3 runs to 13 residues. The CDR3 is CSGWDSLNTEAFF. The CDR3 DNA sequence: TGCAGCGGATGGGACAGCTTGAACACTGAAGCTTTCTTT.

This clonotype was observed once. The chain couples TRBV27 to TRBJ2-2, with D unresolved. The ends were cut back, 7 bases at V and 3 bases at J, with 9 bases in the middle. The germline CDR1 and CDR2 sequences are MNHEY and SMNVEV (reference sequence). The CDR3 runs to 13 residues. The CDR3 DNA reads TGTGCCAGCAAGTCCGGGTACACCGGGGAGCTGTTTTTT. Translating gives CASKSGYTGELFF.

In its sample, this clonotype was seen once. The rearrangement links TRBV20-1 to TRBJ1-6, with D possibly TRBD1 on 6 matching bases. The CDR3 has 16 amino acids. V was pared by 1 base and J by 6 bases, with 16 bases between. The germline gives CDR1 DFQATT, CDR2 SNEGSKA (reference sequence). CDR3 nucleotide sequence: TGCAGTGCTAGAGCCCCAGGGGAGGGGATTAATTCACCCCTCCACTTT. It is translated as CSARAPGEGINSPLHF.

The CDR3 loop reads CASSLGEPAAQYF. CDR3 sequence (DNA): TGTGCCAGCAGCTTGGGTGAGCCTGCGGCCCAGTACTTC. The chain joins TRBV7-9 to TRBJ2-5; D remains ambiguous. There are 13 residues in the CDR3. The V end was cut by 3 bases, the J end by 9 bases, with 14 bases between. Germline CDR1 reads SEHNR; CDR2 reads FQNEAQ (reference sequence). Using reference TRBV7-9 and TRBJ2-5 for the parts outside the CDR3, the full variable domain is DTGVSQNPRHKITKRGQNVTFRCDPISEHNRLYWYRQTLGQGPEFLTYFQNEAQLEKSRLLSDRFSAERPKGSFSTLEIQRTEQGDSAMYLCASSLGEPAAQYFGPGTRLLVL.

The rearrangement links TRBV2 to TRBJ2-7; TRBD2 matches at 13 bases. The CDR3 runs 14 residues. The J segment lost 5 bases and the V segment lost 7 bases, leaving 5 bases of the junction unmatched. The germline V gene has CDR1 SNHLY and CDR2 FYNNEI. The DNA of the CDR3 is TGTGCCAGCATTATACTAGCGGGGGGGAACGAGCAGTACGTC. Its protein is CASIILAGGNEQYV.

The rearrangement uses TRBV7-9 and TRBJ2-5; D remains ambiguous. There are 12 residues in the CDR3. Germline V gene sequence: CDR1 SEHNR, CDR2 FQNEAQ (reference sequence). V was cut by 7 bases and J by 5 bases, with 11 bases left in between. CDR3 DNA: TGTGCCAGCAACTTCGTGGTTGAGACCCAGTACTTC. Its protein is CASNFVVETQYF.

The V gene is TRBV20-1, the J gene TRBJ1-2; D not certain. Per germline, CDR1 DFQATT and CDR2 SNEGSKA (reference sequence). The ends were cut back, 6 bases at V and 8 bases at J, with 16 bases in the middle. The CDR3 has 12 residues. The CDR3 nucleotides read TGCAGTGCCCCTATGCGGCGCGGGGGCTACACCTTC. It codes for CSAPMRRGGYTF.

CDR3 amino acids: CASSPDRPSYEQYF. The CDR3 DNA reads as TGTGCCAGCAGTCCGGACAGACCTTCCTACGAGCAGTACTTC. The chain couples TRBV6-5 to TRBJ2-7; tentatively, D is TRBD1 (6 bases). The CDR3 loop spans 14 amino acids. Germline values: CDR1 MNHEY, CDR2 SVGAGI. Trimming left V 5 bases short and J 1 base short, with 12 bases between.

This clonotype was observed a single time. This chain links TRBV4-1 with TRBJ1-1; D call uncertain. CDR1 is MGHRA, CDR2 YSYEKL, per germline. V was shortened by 4 bases and J by 4 bases, with 13 bases between the two germline ends. The CDR3 extends over 14 amino acids. DNA for the CDR3: TGCGCCAGCAGCCTCGGCCGATCGGGCACTGAAGCTTTCTTT. Residues: CASSLGRSGTEAFF.

The chain recombines TRBV30 with TRBJ2-3; D remains unclear. Trimming left V 2 bases short and J 5 bases short, with 14 bases between. Germline V gives CDR1 GTSNPN, CDR2 SVGIG (reference sequence). The CDR3 consists of 14 residues. CDR3 in amino acids: CAWSLDPLEDTQYF. The CDR3, as DNA: TGTGCCTGGAGTTTGGACCCGTTAGAAGATACGCAGTATTTT. Full variable domain (rest looked up from reference TRBV30 and TRBJ2-3): SQTIHQWPATLVQPVGSPLSLECTVEGTSNPNLYWYRQAAGRGLQLLFYSVGIGQISSEVPQNLSASRPQDRQFILSSKKLLLSDSGFYLCAWSLDPLEDTQYFGPGTRLTVL.

This chain connects TRBV20-1 to TRBJ2-3; D call uncertain. V was pared by 1 base and J by 2 bases, with 10 bases between. Germline V CDR1 and CDR2: DFQATT, SNEGSKA (reference sequence). This CDR3 has 14 residues. CDR3 in amino acids: CSARVFGITDTQYF. DNA for the CDR3: TGCAGTGCTAGAGTTTTCGGAATCACAGATACGCAGTATTTT.

The V gene is TRBV30, the J gene TRBJ1-2; the match to TRBD1 covers 8 bases. The V segment lost 3 bases and the J segment 4 bases; nucleotides outside the gene matches: 4. CDR1 GTSNPN and CDR2 SVGIG come from the germline V gene (reference sequence). CDR3 size: 13 residues. CDR3 DNA: TGTGCCTGGAGGGACAGGGACGGCTATGGCTACACCTTC. It specifies CAWRDRDGYGYTF.

The chain uses TRBV9 and TRBJ2-2; D is undetermined. Per germline, CDR1 SGDLS and CDR2 YYNGEE. CDR3 length equals 11 residues. Trimming took off 3 bases at V and 7 bases at J, with 4 bases between the two ends. CDR3: CASSEDGELFF. In DNA form, the CDR3 reads TGTGCCAGCAGCGAGGACGGGGAGCTGTTTTTT. Full variable domain (remainder filled in from reference TRBV9 and TRBJ2-2): DSGVTQTPKHLITATGQRVTLRCSPRSGDLSVYWYQQSLDQGLQFLIQYYNGEERAKGNILERFSAQQFPDLHSELNLSSLELGDSALYFCASSEDGELFFGEGSRLTVL.